This TCR beta chain stems from a study of blood T cells in healthy people across ages. Study outcomes and limitations: A roughly linear fall in TCR beta diversity per million T cells was seen with increasing age.

Through a sample-barcoded 5' primer and a J-beta primer mix, a second PCR was run for about 6 to 11 cycles. Every cDNA was tagged by a template-switch adaptor with 12 random nucleotides. TCRdb independently ran MiXCR on the 5' RACE reads; one entry per CDR3 protein. This sample has more than 1.4 million distinct CDR3 sequences, with roughly 40% found just once. Regarding this clonotype: Its antigen is currently unknown. At one end the junction does not follow the germline gene, possibly because of a read error.

This CDR3 has 12 residues. CDR1 is SQVTM, CDR2 ANQGSEA, per germline. The source material was blood. The sequence derives from a woman aged 18-29 years in good health. The chain is built from TRBV29-1 and TRBJ1-1; D gene ambiguous. CDR3 in amino acids: CSVDWPADEAFF. DNA for the CDR3: TGTAGCGTTGATTGGCCGGCAGATGAAGCTTTCTTT.